Below are 27 T cell receptor beta chains sequenced from a single sample in a study of shared clonotypes between healthy human individuals. TCRdb's table, derived via immunoSEQ multiplex PCR, lists solely in-frame clones and lacks some. The sample records millions of clones, 93% being singletons. Positive CCR7 selection of CD45RO-negative cells yielded the naive CD8 cells, and terminally differentiated effector memory CD45RA+ cells were excluded. Sequencing input: naive CD8+ T cells from PBMCs. These receptors all come from a man aged 18 to 35 in good health. Some clones in this sample may be carry-over from other donors' samples.

The CDR3 DNA sequence: TGTGCCAGCAGCCTCGTGGGGGGAAGGGACGAGCAGTACTTC. Translation: CASSLVGGRDEQYF. This rearrangement joins TRBV5-8 to TRBJ2-7; possibly TRBD2 for D (6 bases). The CDR3 is 14 amino acids. Germline CDR1 SGHTS, CDR2 YDEGEE. Deletions cut 4 bases from V and 5 bases from J, with 16 bases between.

The chain couples TRBV27 to TRBJ1-2; D is ambiguous. V was trimmed by 2 bases and J by 4 bases, leaving 11 bases between them. The CDR3 is made up of 14 amino acids. Germline values: CDR1 MNHEY, CDR2 SMNVEV (reference sequence). The CDR3: CASSLTVESYGYTF. The CDR3 nucleotides are TGTGCCAGCAGTTTAACGGTGGAGAGCTATGGCTACACCTTC.

CDR3 sequence reads: CASTKGLAGYNEQFF. CDR3 bases: TGTGCCAGCACCAAGGGACTAGCGGGATACAATGAGCAGTTCTTC. The V and J genes are TRBV13 and TRBJ2-1, with TRBD2 identical over 13 bases. CDR3 size: 15 residues. Germline loops: CDR1 PRHDT, CDR2 FYEKMQ (reference sequence). V lost 7 bases and J lost 4; bases outside the gene matches: 4.

The table lists this clone with a few counts. The chain couples TRBV27 to TRBJ1-4; the match to TRBD1 covers 8 bases. The V and J ends lost 5 bases and 8 bases, in that order; junction bases with no gene match: 10. Germline values: CDR1 MNHEY, CDR2 SMNVEV (reference sequence). The CDR3 covers 15 residues. The CDR3 nucleotides read TGTGCCAGCAGTCCCTCCAGGGGGCTGAGGGAAAAACTGTTTTTT. It codes for CASSPSRGLREKLFF. The entire variable domain, with the rest obtained from reference TRBV27 and TRBJ1-4, is as follows: EAQVTQNPRYLITVTGKKLTVTCSQNMNHEYMSWYRQDPGLGLRQIYYSMNVEVTDKGDVPEGYKVSRKEKRNFPLILESPSPNQTSLYFCASSPSRGLREKLFFGSGTQLSVL.

J is TRBJ2-7 and V is TRBV7-9; D ambiguous. This CDR3 spans 11 amino acids. Germline CDR1 reads SEHNR; CDR2 reads FQNEAQ (reference sequence). Trimming pared 5 bases from V and 12 bases from J, leaving 14 bases between. The CDR3 loop reads CASSLGSTWYF. CDR3 DNA sequence: TGTGCCAGCAGCCTAGGGTCCACATGGTACTTC.

The V and J genes are TRBV5-1 and TRBJ2-7, with D possibly matching TRBD1 (5 bases). V dropped 0 bases and J dropped 2 bases, with 9 bases sitting between them. This CDR3 is built from 14 residues. Germline V gene lookup returns CDR1 SGHRS and CDR2 YFSETQ. Here the CDR3 reads CASSLDRPPYEQYF. Here the CDR3 DNA reads TGCGCCAGCAGCTTGGACAGGCCCCCCTACGAGCAGTACTTC. Using reference TRBV5-1 and TRBJ2-7 for the parts outside the CDR3, the full variable domain is KAGVTQTPRYLIKTRGQQVTLSCSPISGHRSVSWYQQTPGQGLQFLFEYFSETQRNKGNFPGRFSGRQFSNSRSEMNVSTLELGDSALYLCASSLDRPPYEQYFGPGTRLTVT.

The chain has TRBV4-3 and TRBJ1-4; a weak D match, TRBD1 (5 bases). CDR1 and CDR2 from the germline V gene are LGHNA and YSLEER. The CDR3 is 15 residues long. The V end was cut by 0 bases, the J end by 8 bases, with 13 bases between. CDR3 in DNA: TGCGCCAGCAGCCAAGACCTCTCGGACATGGAAAAACTGTTTTTT. Its protein product is CASSQDLSDMEKLFF.

The chain carries TRBV5-1 and TRBJ2-5; 12 bases agree with TRBD2. Germline V gene data show CDR1 as SGHRS and CDR2 as YFSETQ. The CDR3 contains 17 residues. Trimming cost V 4 bases and J 3 bases; bases outside gene matches: 10. DNA for the CDR3: TGCGCCAGCAGCCAAGTCTTCCGACTAGCGGGGGAAGAGACCCAGTACTTC. It codes for CASSQVFRLAGEETQYF.

The rearrangement links TRBV9 to TRBJ1-2; TRBD1 might be the D (6 bases). This CDR3 is 13 amino acids long. Trimming cost V 3 bases and J 6 bases, with 12 bases left between them. CDR1 SGDLS and CDR2 YYNGEE come from the germline V gene. CDR3 sequence (DNA): TGTGCCAGCAGCGCCAGCTACAGGGATGGCTACACCTTC. The encoded protein is CASSASYRDGYTF.

V gene TRBV9 combines with J gene TRBJ2-2; TRBD2 agrees at 16 bases. The CDR3 loop spans 19 amino acids. Trimming removed 5 bases from V and 1 base from J; junction bases left unmatched: 8. CDR1 is SGDLS, CDR2 YYNGEE, per germline. The CDR3 reads CASSKDGTSGRGNTGELFF. The CDR3 DNA reads TGTGCCAGCAGTAAGGACGGGACTAGCGGGAGGGGGAACACCGGGGAGCTGTTTTTT.

With respect to this clone: The same CDR3 is also encoded by other DNA sequences in this sample. The rearrangement uses TRBV6-1 and TRBJ1-5; D remains ambiguous. The CDR3 length is 15 residues. CDR1 and CDR2 from the germline V gene are MNHNS and SASEGT. V lost 2 bases and J 0 bases, leaving 8 bases between the germline ends. CDR3 nucleotides: TGTGCCAGCAGTGAAAGCAGGTATAGCAATCAGCCCCAGCATTTT. Its translation: CASSESRYSNQPQHF.

The rearrangement joins TRBV4-3 to TRBJ2-2; no firm D call. V lost 4 bases, J lost 4 bases, and 7 bases lay in between. Germline lookup yields CDR1 LGHNA and CDR2 YSLEER. The CDR3 spans 13 residues. CDR3 DNA: TGCGCCAGCAGCCTCGTGGTCACCGGGGAGCTGTTTTTT. Translation: CASSLVVTGELFF.

The V call is TRBV27, the J call TRBJ1-2, with 8 bases identical to TRBD1. V shed 5 bases, J shed 0 bases, and the junction held 11 bases outside the gene matches. The germline V gene encodes CDR1 MNHEY and CDR2 SMNVEV (reference sequence). The CDR3 runs 17 residues. Written as DNA, the CDR3 is TGTGCCAGCAGTAGTCCGACAGGGGCAACAGCTAACTATGGCTACACCTTC. Its translation is CASSSPTGATANYGYTF.

The chain recombines TRBV27 with TRBJ2-1; D is unclear. Germline-derived CDR1 and CDR2 are MNHEY and SMNVEV (reference sequence). The CDR3 is 15 residues long. Trimming removed 5 bases from V and 0 bases from J, with 11 bases in between. The chain's CDR3 is CASSPDFSSYNEQFF. In DNA, the CDR3 is TGTGCCAGCAGTCCCGACTTCAGCTCCTACAATGAGCAGTTCTTC.

This chain links TRBV9 with TRBJ2-1; perhaps D is TRBD1 or TRBD2 (5 bases each). Germline assignment: CDR1 SGDLS and CDR2 YYNGEE. The CDR3 has 15 amino acids. Trimming left V 3 bases short and J 0 bases short, with 10 bases between. The CDR3 region has the DNA TGTGCCAGCAGCGGGGGGATGAACTCCTACAATGAGCAGTTCTTC. Its protein product is CASSGGMNSYNEQFF.

This chain links TRBV5-6 with TRBJ1-6, with D possibly TRBD1 on 6 matching bases. V was cut by 2 bases and J by 8 bases, with 11 bases left in between. The CDR3 is 14 residues long. Per the germline V gene, CDR1 is SGHDT and CDR2 is YYEEEE. The CDR3 nucleotides are TGTGCCAGCAGCTTTGGGGGCCCGGATTCACCCCTCCACTTT. As protein: CASSFGGPDSPLHF. Filled out from reference TRBV5-6 and TRBJ1-6, the complete variable domain reads DAGVTQSPTHLIKTRGQQVTLRCSPKSGHDTVSWYQQALGQGPQFIFQYYEEEERQRGNFPDRFSGHQFPNYSSELNVNALLLGDSALYLCASSFGGPDSPLHFGNGTRLTVT.

The J gene is TRBJ1-1, the V gene TRBV30, with D unresolved. This CDR3 contains 13 residues. V dropped 0 bases and J dropped 7 bases, with 12 bases sitting between them. Germline loops: CDR1 GTSNPN, CDR2 SVGIG (reference sequence). The CDR3 DNA follows: TGTGCCTGGAGTGTAATGGGAGATAGTGAAGCTTTCTTT. Protein product: CAWSVMGDSEAFF.

This chain uses TRBV4-1 with TRBJ1-2, with 8 bases matching TRBD1. The ends lost 0 bases at V and 8 bases at J; junction bases unmatched: 20. This CDR3 has 19 amino acids. From germline, CDR1 is MGHRA and CDR2 YSYEKL. This CDR3 is CASSQDNRGQGSPLWGYTF. CDR3 nucleotides: TGCGCCAGCAGCCAAGATAACCGCGGACAGGGCTCCCCTTTATGGGGCTACACCTTC.

V usage is TRBV6-6 and J usage is TRBJ1-5; 10 nucleotides align to TRBD1. V shed 9 bases and J 7 bases; nucleotides not matched to a gene: 9. This CDR3 region has 14 residues. Per germline, CDR1 MNHNY and CDR2 SVGAGI (reference sequence). The CDR3 sequence is CASQNGQGGQPQHF. CDR3 sequence (DNA): TGTGCCAGTCAAAACGGACAGGGGGGGCAGCCCCAGCATTTT.

The chain employs TRBV19 and TRBJ1-4; D is undetermined. This CDR3 comprises 15 residues. V lost 6 bases and J 5 bases, leaving 16 bases between the germline ends. The germline V gene has CDR1 LNHDA and CDR2 SQIVND (reference sequence). CDR3 sequence reads: CASSRSPRSNEKLFF. The CDR3 DNA reads as TGTGCCAGTAGCCGATCCCCCAGGTCCAATGAAAAACTGTTTTTT. The complete variable domain, with remaining parts taken from reference TRBV19 and TRBJ1-4, reads DGGITQSPKYLFRKEGQNVTLSCEQNLNHDAMYWYRQDPGQGLRLIYYSQIVNDFQKGDIAEGYSVSREKKESFPLTVTSAQKNPTAFYLCASSRSPRSNEKLFFGSGTQLSVL.

The rearrangement links TRBV7-6 to TRBJ2-7; 8 bases agree with TRBD2. The CDR3 has 17 amino acids. Germline loops: CDR1 SGHVS, CDR2 FNYEAQ. The trim removed 1 base at V and 2 bases at J, leaving 10 bases unmatched. The CDR3 DNA reads as TGTGCCAGCAGCTTAGTCAGACCCGGGACTAGTACCTACGAGCAGTACTTC. Protein product: CASSLVRPGTSTYEQYF.

The V call is TRBV4-1, the J call TRBJ2-7, with D hard to call. Germline-derived CDR1 and CDR2 are MGHRA and YSYEKL. This CDR3 spans 14 amino acids. Trimming took off 1 base at V and 2 bases at J, with 9 bases between the two ends. In DNA form, the CDR3 reads TGCGCCAGCAGCCAAGTGTCATCCACCTACGAGCAGTACTTC. Translation gives CASSQVSSTYEQYF.

This rearrangement joins TRBV7-3 to TRBJ2-2; 9 bases map to TRBD2. The germline CDR1 and CDR2 sequences are SGHTA and FQGTGA. The CDR3 has 16 residues. The junction had 6 bases not matched to a gene; V was cut back by 2 bases and J by 5 bases. CDR3 in amino acids: CASSLAAGGRTGELFF. DNA for the CDR3: TGTGCCAGCAGCTTAGCGGCGGGAGGGCGTACCGGGGAGCTGTTTTTT. The full variable domain, rest sourced from reference TRBV7-3 and TRBJ2-2, is GAGVSQTPSNKVTEKGKYVELRCDPISGHTALYWYRQSLGQGPEFLIYFQGTGAADDSGLPNDRFFAVRPEGSVSTLKIQRTERGDSAVYLCASSLAAGGRTGELFFGEGSRLTVL.

The chain couples TRBV29-1 to TRBJ2-1; the D gene is possibly TRBD2 (6 bases). Trimming removed 2 bases at V and 10 bases at J, with 15 bases between. Germline-derived CDR1 and CDR2 are SQVTM and ANQGSEA. CDR3 size: 13 residues. CDR3 sequence (DNA): TGCAGCGTTGAAAATAGGCGGGAACAAGAGCAGTTCTTC. Translation gives CSVENRREQEQFF.

V usage is TRBV6-1 and J usage is TRBJ1-2; 7 bases map to TRBD1. Germline CDR1 reads MNHNS; CDR2 reads SASEGT. The CDR3 length is 19 residues. J gave up 0 bases and V 0 bases, and 13 bases lay outside the gene matches. CDR3 nucleotides: TGTGCCAGCAGTGAAGCGCGGGGGACAGCTTTTTCTGCTAACTATGGCTACACCTTC. Amino acids: CASSEARGTAFSANYGYTF.

V is TRBV11-2 and J is TRBJ2-1; D not resolved. Germline CDR1 is SGHAT and CDR2 is FQNNGV. V lost 0 bases to trimming and J lost 5 bases, with 8 bases between them. The CDR3 has 14 amino acids. The CDR3 reads CASSLEVKNNEQFF. The CDR3 DNA reads TGTGCCAGCAGCTTAGAGGTGAAAAACAATGAGCAGTTCTTC.

The CDR3 DNA reads TGCGCCACCGCAGGATCGGGGAGGGAAGATACGCAGTATTTT. This encodes CATAGSGREDTQYF. The rearrangement uses TRBV5-1 and TRBJ2-3; 7 positions agree with TRBD2. This CDR3 comprises 14 residues. Germline V gene data show CDR1 as SGHRS and CDR2 as YFSETQ. With 9 bases clipped from V and 5 bases from J, the junction kept 12 bases outside the gene matches. Variable domain in full (rest from reference TRBV5-1 and TRBJ2-3): KAGVTQTPRYLIKTRGQQVTLSCSPISGHRSVSWYQQTPGQGLQFLFEYFSETQRNKGNFPGRFSGRQFSNSRSEMNVSTLELGDSALYLCATAGSGREDTQYFGPGTRLTVL.